The 32 T cell receptor beta chains presented below share a single source sample, sequenced in a study of siplizumab effects on memory and regulatory T cells. Using immunoSEQ multiplex PCR, the repertoire was profiled, and TCRdb retains in-frame clones only, with some absent. The sample records roughly 60,000 clones, more than 85% being singletons. Input material: CD8+ T cells sorted from blood. The origin of the receptors is a human donor in good health.

The chain combines TRBV7-9 with TRBJ2-3; D call uncertain. V lost 5 bases and J lost 1, with 13 bases in between. Looked up from germline, CDR1 is SEHNR and CDR2 is FQNEAQ (reference sequence). The CDR3 loop spans 15 amino acids. CDR3 DNA sequence: TGTGCCAGCAGCCCTGACCAGATCGGCACAGATACGCAGTATTTT. Protein: CASSPDQIGTDTQYF.

The chain employs TRBV4-2 and TRBJ2-1; 13 bases fit TRBD2. Germline V gene lookup returns CDR1 LGHNA and CDR2 YNFKEQ. The V gene end was trimmed by 0 bases and the J gene end by 7 bases; junction bases not matched to a gene: 9. CDR3 length: 18 amino acids. The CDR3 region is CASSQDVLAGGPKNEQFF. The CDR3, as DNA: TGTGCCAGCAGCCAAGATGTACTAGCGGGAGGGCCTAAGAATGAGCAGTTCTTC.

The chain uses TRBV4-1 and TRBJ2-6; the D is unclear. The CDR3 is made up of 16 amino acids. Germline-derived CDR1 and CDR2 are MGHRA and YSYEKL. The V end was cut by 1 base, the J end by 1 base, with 8 bases between. The CDR3 region is CASSQADVSGANVLTF. CDR3 DNA sequence: TGCGCCAGCAGCCAAGCCGACGTTTCTGGGGCCAACGTCCTGACTTTC.

The V call is TRBV28, the J call TRBJ2-7; 11 nucleotides align to TRBD2. This CDR3 is built from 19 residues. Germline CDR1 and CDR2: MDHEN and SYDVKM. The trim removed 2 bases at V and 2 bases at J, leaving 14 bases unmatched. In DNA form, the CDR3 reads TGTGCCAGCAGTTTACGATTCGCCCTCACTAGCGGGAGCCCCTACGAGCAGTACTTC. It specifies CASSLRFALTSGSPYEQYF.

The chain couples TRBV7-3 to TRBJ2-5; 7 nucleotides match TRBD1. The CDR3 is made up of 14 amino acids. V was clipped by 5 bases and J by 4 bases; unmatched bases: 7. Germline values: CDR1 SGHTA, CDR2 FQGTGA. CDR3 sequence reads: CASSLRDRGETQYF. In nucleotides, the CDR3 is TGTGCCAGCAGCCTCCGGGACAGAGGAGAGACCCAGTACTTC.

This clone was recorded only once. This chain uses TRBV19 with TRBJ2-7; D gene ambiguous. In germline, CDR1 is LNHDA, CDR2 SQIVND (reference sequence). Trimming took off 3 bases at V and 4 bases at J, with 19 bases between the two ends. CDR3 size: 16 residues. The CDR3 coding sequence is TGTGCCAGTAGTATCTCTTTGGGCGTGCAGAAATACGAGCAGTACTTC. Translated: CASSISLGVQKYEQYF.

The chain couples TRBV5-6 to TRBJ2-7; 9 bases map to TRBD2. The germline CDR1 and CDR2 sequences are SGHDT and YYEEEE. The junction had 14 bases not matched to a gene; V was cut back by 6 bases and J by 7 bases. The CDR3 is made up of 15 amino acids. The CDR3 coding sequence is TGTGCCAGCACCTACTGGGGCGGGGGGGTCCAAGAGCAGTACTTC. It specifies CASTYWGGGVQEQYF.

The CDR3 here is CASQFLNTEAFF. CDR3 in DNA: TGTGCCAGCCAATTTTTGAACACTGAAGCTTTCTTT. V gene TRBV2 combines with J gene TRBJ1-1; D remains ambiguous. This CDR3 is built from 12 residues. Between the trimmed V and J ends, which lost 8 bases and 0 bases, there was a span of 7 bases. Germline assignment: CDR1 SNHLY and CDR2 FYNNEI.

V usage is TRBV5-6 and J usage is TRBJ2-7, with D tentatively TRBD1 (6 bases). Trimming removed 4 bases at V and 2 bases at J, with 13 bases between. The CDR3 contains 14 residues. CDR1 is SGHDT and CDR2 is YYEEEE in the germline V gene. The CDR3 DNA reads as TGTGCCAGCAGCACCGACAGGAGGCCCTACGAGCAGTACTTC. Translated, it gives CASSTDRRPYEQYF.

The chain couples TRBV30 to TRBJ2-2; TRBD2 matches 8 bases. V was pared by 1 base and J by 6 bases, with 4 bases of the junction left unmatched. This CDR3 spans 14 amino acids. Germline V gene data show CDR1 as GTSNPN and CDR2 as SVGIG (reference sequence). The CDR3 DNA is TGTGCCTGGAGTGGGGGACTAGGGTCCGGGGAGCTGTTTTTT. Translation: CAWSGGLGSGELFF.

This chain links TRBV11-3 with TRBJ2-7; TRBD1 is a possible D gene (6 bases). Deletions cut 5 bases from V and 6 bases from J, with 17 bases between. Germline lookup yields CDR1 SGHNT and CDR2 YENEEA. This CDR3 comprises 14 residues. The CDR3 here is CASSPRRGIAEQYF. The CDR3 coding sequence is TGTGCCAGCAGCCCCCGCAGGGGTATTGCCGAGCAGTACTTC.

The chain combines TRBV27 with TRBJ2-5, with D possibly matching TRBD1 (5 bases). V was trimmed by 5 bases and J by 1 base, leaving 11 bases between them. The CDR3 is 14 amino acids. CDR1 is MNHEY, CDR2 SMNVEV, per germline (reference sequence). The CDR3 protein is CASSPGHLQETQYF. CDR3 DNA: TGTGCCAGCAGTCCCGGACACCTCCAAGAGACCCAGTACTTC.

The V call is TRBV28, the J call TRBJ1-5; no definite D call. There are 14 residues in the CDR3. V was shortened by 7 bases and J by 4 bases, with 14 bases between the two germline ends. Germline CDR1 MDHEN, CDR2 SYDVKM. The CDR3 DNA is TGTGCCAGCAAATTCCACGGGAGTAATCAGCCCCAGCATTTT. It is translated as CASKFHGSNQPQHF.

This sequence joins TRBV19 and TRBJ2-2; the D is unclear. CDR3 length: 14 residues. V shed 4 bases and J shed 2 bases, with 8 bases lying between them. Germline V gene lookup returns CDR1 LNHDA and CDR2 SQIVND (reference sequence). The CDR3 nucleotides are TGTGCCAGTAGTAGTCCTCCTAACACCGGGGAGCTGTTTTTT. The encoded protein is CASSSPPNTGELFF.

The chain uses TRBV7-9 and TRBJ1-2; 9 nucleotides match TRBD1. Germline V CDR1 and CDR2: SEHNR, FQNEAQ (reference sequence). Unmatched junction bases numbered 13, after V lost 5 bases and J lost 6 bases. The CDR3 extends over 16 amino acids. CDR3 loop: CASSHFPGQGEDGYTF. The CDR3 nucleotides read TGTGCCAGCAGCCATTTTCCGGGACAGGGAGAGGATGGCTACACCTTC.

The V and J genes are TRBV28 and TRBJ2-2; no definite D call. CDR3 length: 15 amino acids. Germline V gene sequence: CDR1 MDHEN, CDR2 SYDVKM. V was trimmed by 4 bases and J by 5 bases, leaving 14 bases between them. This CDR3 reads CASSYFGLGTGELFF. CDR3 nucleotide sequence: TGTGCCAGCAGTTATTTTGGTTTAGGGACCGGGGAGCTGTTTTTT.

The chain has TRBV11-2 and TRBJ1-3; 8 bases align to TRBD1. The CDR3 length is 16 residues. Unmatched junction bases numbered 8, after V lost 2 bases and J lost 5 bases. The germline V gene has CDR1 SGHAT and CDR2 FQNNGV. For the CDR3, the DNA is TGTGCCAGCAGCTTACGGACAGGGATCGGGCGAAACACCATATATTTT. Amino acids: CASSLRTGIGRNTIYF.

CDR3 residues: CASSERGFYEQYF. The CDR3 bases are TGTGCCAGCAGTGAGCGGGGGTTCTACGAGCAGTACTTC. The chain uses TRBV25-1 and TRBJ2-7, with 7 bases that match TRBD2. J was trimmed by 3 bases and V by 3 bases; bases with no gene match: 2. The CDR3 contains 13 residues. CDR1 MGHDK and CDR2 SYGVNS come from the germline V gene.

In its sample, this clone was seen once. The chain uses TRBV19 and TRBJ2-7; TRBD2 matches 7 bases. Per the germline V gene, CDR1 is LNHDA and CDR2 is SQIVND (reference sequence). CDR3 length: 14 amino acids. J lost 6 bases, V lost 5 bases, and 10 bases had no gene match. The CDR3 DNA reads as TGTGCCAGTAGTTACTTGGGAGGGCCGAGCGAGCAGTACTTC. It translates to CASSYLGGPSEQYF.

J is TRBJ2-1 and V is TRBV5-4, with a tentative D call TRBD2 (6 bases). Per germline, CDR1 SGHNT and CDR2 YYREEE (reference sequence). This CDR3 comprises 17 residues. Trimming took off 4 bases at V and 0 bases at J, with 17 bases between the two ends. CDR3 residues: CASSLMLATYSYNEQFF. The DNA of the CDR3 is TGTGCCAGCAGCCTCATGCTAGCGACCTACTCCTACAATGAGCAGTTCTTC.

The CDR3 spells CASRKGQLNEKLFF. The CDR3 DNA reads TGTGCCAGCAGGAAGGGGCAGCTTAATGAAAAACTGTTTTTT. The chain has TRBV21-1 and TRBJ1-4; no check of the table's D call, TRBD1, against the DNA was made. TRBV21-1 is flagged as a pseudogene. The CDR3 sequence is 14 residues long.

The rearrangement joins TRBV9 to TRBJ2-3, with D perhaps matching TRBD1 or TRBD2 (7 bases each). The germline V gene has CDR1 SGDLS and CDR2 YYNGEE. V gave up 3 bases and J gave up 4 bases, with 12 bases separating them. The CDR3 contains 14 residues. The CDR3 DNA is TGTGCCAGCAGCGCAGGGGGGGGCCCAGATACGCAGTATTTT. It is translated as CASSAGGGPDTQYF.

This sequence joins TRBV7-9 and TRBJ2-1; the match to TRBD2 covers 9 bases. V was pared by 5 bases and J by 10 bases, with 6 bases of the junction left unmatched. This CDR3 contains 13 residues. The V gene's germline CDR1 is SEHNR and CDR2 FQNEAQ (reference sequence). DNA of the CDR3: TGTGCCAGCAGCGCCGGACTAGCGTCGGAGCAGTTCTTC. This gives the protein CASSAGLASEQFF.

The V gene is TRBV9, the J gene TRBJ2-4; TRBD2 is a possible D gene (6 bases). V gave up 0 bases and J gave up 1 base, with 8 bases separating them. Germline CDR1 and CDR2: SGDLS and YYNGEE. The CDR3 loop spans 15 amino acids. CDR3: CASSVAGAAKNIQYF. CDR3 sequence (DNA): TGTGCCAGCAGCGTAGCGGGAGCGGCCAAAAACATTCAGTACTTC. Full variable domain (rest looked up from reference TRBV9 and TRBJ2-4): DSGVTQTPKHLITATGQRVTLRCSPRSGDLSVYWYQQSLDQGLQFLIQYYNGEERAKGNILERFSAQQFPDLHSELNLSSLELGDSALYFCASSVAGAAKNIQYFGAGTRLSVL.

In its sample, this clone was seen once. The genes are TRBV29-1 and TRBJ1-1; D gene ambiguous. V was pared by 4 bases and J by 3 bases, with 18 bases between. The CDR3 has 15 residues. Germline loops: CDR1 SQVTM, CDR2 ANQGSEA. The chain's CDR3 is CSVVPTSDTDTEAFF. The CDR3 DNA reads TGCAGCGTTGTGCCGACATCCGACACGGACACTGAAGCTTTCTTT. Full variable domain (rest looked up from reference TRBV29-1 and TRBJ1-1): SAVISQKPSRDICQRGTSLTIQCQVDSQVTMMFWYRQQPGQSLTLIATANQGSEATYESGFVIDKFPISRPNLTFSTLTVSNMSPEDSSIYLCSVVPTSDTDTEAFFGQGTRLTVV.

The V gene is TRBV19, the J gene TRBJ2-7, with D maybe TRBD1 (6 bases). This CDR3 region has 17 residues. Germline values: CDR1 LNHDA, CDR2 SQIVND (reference sequence). Trimming removed 2 bases from V and 3 bases from J, with 20 bases in between. The CDR3 protein is CASSIYNGGLIDYEQYF. Here the CDR3 DNA reads TGTGCCAGTAGTATATATAATGGGGGCCTGATCGACTACGAGCAGTACTTC.

The chain couples TRBV7-3 to TRBJ2-2, with D possibly being TRBD2 (6 bases). The V gene lost 1 base and the J gene lost 3 bases, with 9 bases spanning the gap. This CDR3 has 15 amino acids. CDR1 and CDR2 from the germline V gene are SGHTA and FQGTGA. DNA for the CDR3: TGTGCCAGCAGCTTAAGAGGAGGGGACACCGGGGAGCTGTTTTTT. Its translation: CASSLRGGDTGELFF.

The rearrangement uses TRBV13 and TRBJ2-1, with D unclear. Trimming shortened V by 1 base and J by 8 bases, and 9 bases separated the two germline ends. The germline V gene encodes CDR1 PRHDT and CDR2 FYEKMQ (reference sequence). The CDR3 totals 13 residues. CDR3 amino acids: CASSLELGDEQFF. CDR3 sequence (DNA): TGTGCCAGCAGCTTAGAGCTAGGTGATGAGCAGTTCTTC.

This chain uses TRBV9 with TRBJ2-2; 10 positions match TRBD2. V lost 3 bases and J lost 2; bases outside the gene matches: 7. The germline V gene encodes CDR1 SGDLS and CDR2 YYNGEE. This CDR3 is built from 17 residues. The CDR3 reads CASSGDLAGANTGELFF. The CDR3 DNA reads as TGTGCCAGCAGCGGGGATCTAGCGGGAGCCAACACCGGGGAGCTGTTTTTT.

The CDR3 DNA is TGTGCCAGCAGTGAAGCCAGGCGACGGTCCTACGAGCAGTACTTC. This gives the protein CASSEARRRSYEQYF. This rearrangement joins TRBV2 to TRBJ2-7; the D is unclear. Germline CDR1 is SNHLY and CDR2 is FYNNEI. V lost 0 bases, J lost 1 base, and 10 bases lay in between. The CDR3 has 15 residues.

There are a few counts of this clone. V usage is TRBV5-1 and J usage is TRBJ1-1; weak D call: TRBD1 (5 bases). The germline V gene has CDR1 SGHRS and CDR2 YFSETQ. V lost 0 bases, J lost 2 bases, and 11 bases lay in between. The CDR3 extends over 15 amino acids. This chain's CDR3 is CASSLVQGRNTEAFF. The CDR3 nucleotides read TGCGCCAGCAGCTTGGTTCAGGGTCGAAACACTGAAGCTTTCTTT. The full variable domain, with the rest looked up from reference TRBV5-1 and TRBJ1-1, is KAGVTQTPRYLIKTRGQQVTLSCSPISGHRSVSWYQQTPGQGLQFLFEYFSETQRNKGNFPGRFSGRQFSNSRSEMNVSTLELGDSALYLCASSLVQGRNTEAFFGQGTRLTVV.

The table lists this clone with a count of one. This chain joins TRBV30 and TRBJ2-1; possible D gene TRBD2, 5 bases. Trimming left V 1 base short and J 5 bases short, with 18 bases between. The CDR3 contains 16 residues. Germline V gene data show CDR1 as GTSNPN and CDR2 as SVGIG (reference sequence). CDR3 loop: CAWSAPRRLADNEQFF. Written as DNA, the CDR3 is TGTGCCTGGAGTGCTCCCCGGCGGCTAGCTGACAATGAGCAGTTCTTC.